This T cell receptor beta chain was recorded in a study of radiotherapy plus CTLA-4 blockade in lung cancer. Study-level points and caveats: After treatment with radiotherapy plus ipilimumab, TCR clones that came from the tumor expanded in blood.

Germline CDR1 LGHNA, CDR2 YSLEER. V dropped 0 bases and J dropped 4 bases, with 19 bases sitting between them. This CDR3 is built from 17 residues. Profiling relied on immunoSEQ multiplex PCR, and the TCRdb table lists in-frame clones only, not all of them. The sample includes roughly 76,000 clones, 70% to 80% seen only once; the top ten take over 9%. Chemo-refractory metastatic non-small-cell lung cancer patients underwent focal radiation alongside CTLA-4 blockade with ipilimumab. Comments on this clone: The antigen is unknown.

The chain is built from TRBV4-3 and TRBJ2-7, with D tentatively TRBD2 (7 bases). The TCR sequence derives from a human donor with non-small cell lung cancer whose response to radiotherapy plus ipilimumab could not be evaluated. The sample consisted of peripheral blood, taken from a patient treated with radiotherapy plus ipilimumab. The CDR3 nucleotides read TGCGCCAGCAGCCAAGACTTGCCGCGGGGGCCGGATTACGAGCAGTACTTC. Protein product: CASSQDLPRGPDYEQYF.